These T cell receptor beta chains were read from a single sample in a study of regulatory T cells in long-lasting Graves disease. TCRdb itself ran the multiplex PCR reads through MiXCR, one entry per CDR3 protein. Of 400,000 to 500,000 distinct CDR3 sequences detected, 16% appear once; the ten largest clones hold under 30%. These data were also reused for a study on T cells in Graves' hyperthyroidism and ophthalmopathy.

Sequenced material: peripheral blood mononuclear cells (PBMCs), taken at new diagnosis, from a patient treated with antithyroid drugs. Receptors originate from a young woman with Graves disease. The CDR3 runs from the conserved cysteine through the conserved F or W. D genes are given only for firm matches. The size entry is marked missing in some rows and otherwise reads once, few, many or a size class.

>TRBV7-9|.|TRBJ2-1|few
CASSLIGGTPFF
TGTGCCAGCAGTTTAATCGGGGGCACACCGTTCTTC
>TRBV6-2/TRBV6-3|.|TRBJ2-2|many
CASSGGEAGELFF
TGTGCCAGCAGTGGAGGAGAGGCCGGGGAGCTGTTTTTT
>TRBV7-8|.|TRBJ2-2|few
CASSLRKDRTGTGELFF
TGTGCCAGCAGCTTAAGGAAGGACAGAACTGGCACCGGGGAGCTGTTTTTT
>TRBV6-2/TRBV6-3|.|TRBJ1-2|many
CASRAAYYGYTF
TGTGCCAGCAGAGCCGCGTACTATGGCTACACCTTC
>TRBV20-1|.|TRBJ2-7|many
CSARRSTNYEQYF
TGCAGTGCTAGGAGGTCGACTAACTACGAGCAGTACTTC
>TRBV11-3|.|TRBJ2-5|many
CASSLEGAQYF
TGTGCCAGCAGCTTAGAGGGGGCCCAGTACTTC
>TRBV12-3/TRBV12-4|.|TRBJ1-5|many
CASSFWGEYSNQPQHF
TGTGCCAGCAGTTTCTGGGGGGAGTATAGCAATCAGCCCCAGCATTTT
>TRBV4-3|.|TRBJ2-6|few
CASSQDLGAAGANVLTF
TGCGCCAGCAGCCAAGATCTGGGGGCGGCTGGGGCCAACGTCCTGACTTTC
>TRBV27|.|TRBJ2-3|many
CASSLETPAVDTQYF
TGTGCCAGCAGTTTAGAAACCCCCGCCGTAGATACGCAGTATTTT
>TRBV6-5|.|TRBJ1-1|.
CASSYDLQGLNTEAFF
TGTGCCAGCAGTTACGACCTACAGGGACTGAACACTGAAGCTTTCTTT
>TRBV12-5|.|TRBJ2-3|many
CASGLVRKEDISTDTQYF
TGTGCTAGTGGTTTGGTAAGAAAAGAGGACATCAGCACAGATACGCAGTATTTT
>TRBV6-4|TRBD1|TRBJ1-2|.
CASTKETGGIYGYTF
TGTGCCAGCACCAAGGAGACAGGGGGCATCTATGGCTACACCTTC
>TRBV7-9|TRBD2|TRBJ2-3|.
CASRPRLAGGPKRANTQYF
TGTGCCAGCAGACCCCGACTAGCGGGAGGGCCAAAGAGAGCTAATACGCAGTATTTT
>TRBV19|.|TRBJ1-4|.
CASSIVALQQGHEKLFF
TGTGCCAGTAGTATAGTCGCACTTCAACAGGGCCATGAAAAACTGTTTTTT
>TRBV20-1|.|TRBJ2-1|.
CSAPGTSSYNEQFF
TGCAGTGCTCCCGGGACAAGCTCCTACAATGAGCAGTTCTTC
>TRBV2|TRBD1|TRBJ2-2|.
CASNRQGLATNTGELFF
TGTGCCAGCAATCGACAGGGGCTAGCCACGAACACCGGGGAGCTGTTTTTT
>TRBV27|.|TRBJ2-1|medium-sized
CASSRTANSLFDEQFF
TGTGCCAGCAGTAGGACAGCCAACTCTCTATTTGATGAGCAGTTCTTC
>TRBV20-1|TRBD2|TRBJ2-1|many
CSASLGREQFF
TGCAGTGCTAGTCTCGGGAGGGAGCAGTTCTTC
>TRBV7-3|.|TRBJ2-1|many
CASSFARDNEQFF
TGTGCCAGCAGCTTCGCCAGAGACAATGAGCAGTTCTTC
>TRBV5-1|.|TRBJ2-4|.
CASSSGGGQKNIQYF
TGCGCCAGCAGCTCCGGGGGCGGACAAAAAAACATTCAGTACTTC
>TRBV19|.|TRBJ1-5|.
CASSIDGESNQPQHF
TGTGCCAGTAGTATCGACGGGGAGAGCAATCAGCCCCAGCATTTT
>TRBV6-5|.|TRBJ1-1|many
CASSYSTVTVGTEAFF
TGTGCCAGCAGTTACTCGACAGTCACCGTTGGAACTGAAGCTTTCTTT
>TRBV2|.|TRBJ2-1|many
CASSRLNEQFF
TGTGCCAGCAGTCGACTCAATGAGCAGTTCTTC
>TRBV9|TRBD1|TRBJ2-7|.
CASSATGGGEQYF
TGTGCCAGCAGCGCAACAGGGGGCGGGGAGCAGTACTTC
>TRBV27|TRBD2|TRBJ2-7|many
CASRIGLAGTYEQYF
TGTGCCAGCAGGATAGGACTAGCGGGAACCTACGAGCAGTACTTC